This T cell receptor (beta chain) appears in the sequencing data of a study of cytomegalovirus exposure and HLA in healthy donors. A multiplex PCR was run with 60 Vbeta primers and 13 Jbeta primers. Data came from immunoSEQ multiplex PCR; TCRdb stores just in-frame clones and leaves some out. The repertoire includes about 92,000 clones, around 74% of them detected once, and under 8% sits in the top ten. The sequenced sample was PBMCs. The sequence derives from a man aged 45-60 years in good health and CMV-seropositive.

This chain's CDR3 is CASSWAGGLGEQFF. Written as DNA, the CDR3 is TGTGCCAGCAGTTGGGCGGGGGGGCTGGGTGAGCAGTTCTTC. The chain couples TRBV28 to TRBJ2-1; 9 bases agree with TRBD2. Germline lookup yields CDR1 MDHEN and CDR2 SYDVKM. Unmatched junction bases numbered 7, after V lost 4 bases and J lost 9 bases. This CDR3 spans 14 amino acids. Full variable domain (outside the CDR3, taken from reference TRBV28 and TRBJ2-1): DVKVTQSSRYLVKRTGEKVFLECVQDMDHENMFWYRQDPGLGLRLIYFSYDVKMKEKGDIPEGYSVSREKKERFSLILESASTNQTSMYLCASSWAGGLGEQFFGPGTRLTVL.